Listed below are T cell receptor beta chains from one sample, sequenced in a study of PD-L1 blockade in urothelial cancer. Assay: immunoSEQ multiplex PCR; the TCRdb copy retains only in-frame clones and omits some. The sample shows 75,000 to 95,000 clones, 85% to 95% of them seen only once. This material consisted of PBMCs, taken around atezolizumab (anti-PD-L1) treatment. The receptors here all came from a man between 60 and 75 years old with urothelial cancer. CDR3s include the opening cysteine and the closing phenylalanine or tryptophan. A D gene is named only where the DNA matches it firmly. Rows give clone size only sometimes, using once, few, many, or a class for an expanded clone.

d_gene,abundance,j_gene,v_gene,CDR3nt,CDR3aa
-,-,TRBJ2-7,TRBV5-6,TGTGCCAGCAGCCCCTGGACTGTCTCCTACGAGCAGTACTTC,CASSPWTVSYEQYF
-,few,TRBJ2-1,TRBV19,TGTGCCAGGCGATCCGGGATCCTTCCCACCAATGAGCAGTTCTTC,CARRSGILPTNEQFF
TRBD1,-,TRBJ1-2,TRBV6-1,TGTGCCAGCAGTGAGCGGGGACAGGGGGTATATGGCTACACCTTC,CASSERGQGVYGYTF
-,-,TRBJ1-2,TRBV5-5,TGTGCCAGCAGCTTCGAGGACTATGGCTACACCTTC,CASSFEDYGYTF
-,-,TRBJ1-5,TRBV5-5,TGTGCCAGCAGCCCATACGGGGGGCTGGAACAGCCCCAGCATTTT,CASSPYGGLEQPQHF
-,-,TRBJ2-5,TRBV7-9,TGTGCCAGCAGACCTCCTTCCTCGCCCCAACGAGGAGAGACCCAGTACTTC,CASRPPSSPQRGETQYF
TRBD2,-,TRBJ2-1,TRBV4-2,TGTGCCAGCAGCCCCTCTGGGACTAGCGGGGATGAGCAGTTCTTC,CASSPSGTSGDEQFF
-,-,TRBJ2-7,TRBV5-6,TGTGCCAGCAGCTTGGGGCAGGGCCCCTACGAGCAGTACTTC,CASSLGQGPYEQYF
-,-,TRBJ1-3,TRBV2,TGTGCCAGCTACAACGGGTTCGGTGGAAACACCATATATTTT,CASYNGFGGNTIYF
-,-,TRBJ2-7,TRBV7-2,TGTGCCAGCAGCCCGAATCTAGCGTTCTCCTACGAGCAGTACTTC,CASSPNLAFSYEQYF
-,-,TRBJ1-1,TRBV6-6,TGTGCCAGCAGTCCCGACCTGACAGTGAACACTGAAGCTTTCTTT,CASSPDLTVNTEAFF
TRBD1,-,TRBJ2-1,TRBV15,TGTGCCACCAGCAGGCCCCAGGGGGCGTTCGAGCAGTTCTTC,CATSRPQGAFEQFF
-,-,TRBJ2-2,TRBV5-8,TGTGCCAGCACCTCTGGGGGGACCTACACCGGGGAGCTGTTTTTT,CASTSGGTYTGELFF
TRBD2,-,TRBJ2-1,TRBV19,TGTGCCAGTAGTAGGTCTAGCGGGTCGACCTACAATGAGCAGTTCTTC,CASSRSSGSTYNEQFF
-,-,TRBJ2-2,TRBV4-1,TGCGCCAGCAGCCGGGGCGATGCGGGGCGGGGCGGGGAGCTGTTTTTT,CASSRGDAGRGGELFF
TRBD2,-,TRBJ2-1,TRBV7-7,TGTGCTAGCAGCCGGGGACTAGCGGGTAACAATGAGCAGTTCTTC,CASSRGLAGNNEQFF
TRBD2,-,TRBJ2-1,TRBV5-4,TGTGCCAGCAGTTCTAGCGGGGGGGGCCAGCAGTTCTTC,CASSSSGGGQQFF